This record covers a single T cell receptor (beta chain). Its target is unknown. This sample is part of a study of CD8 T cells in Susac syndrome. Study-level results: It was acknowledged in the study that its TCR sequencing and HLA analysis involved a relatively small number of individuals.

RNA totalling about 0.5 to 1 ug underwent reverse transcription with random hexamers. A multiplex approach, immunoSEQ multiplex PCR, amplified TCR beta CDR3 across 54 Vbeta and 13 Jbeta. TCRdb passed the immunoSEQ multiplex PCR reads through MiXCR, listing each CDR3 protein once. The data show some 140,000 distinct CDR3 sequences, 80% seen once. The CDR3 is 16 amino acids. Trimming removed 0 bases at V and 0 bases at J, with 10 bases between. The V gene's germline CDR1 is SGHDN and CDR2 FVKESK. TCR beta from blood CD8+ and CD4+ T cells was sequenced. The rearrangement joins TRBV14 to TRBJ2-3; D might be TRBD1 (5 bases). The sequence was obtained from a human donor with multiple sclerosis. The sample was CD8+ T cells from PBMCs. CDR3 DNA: TGTGCCAGCAGCCAAGAATATTGGACAAGCACAGATACGCAGTATTTT. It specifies CASSQEYWTSTDTQYF.